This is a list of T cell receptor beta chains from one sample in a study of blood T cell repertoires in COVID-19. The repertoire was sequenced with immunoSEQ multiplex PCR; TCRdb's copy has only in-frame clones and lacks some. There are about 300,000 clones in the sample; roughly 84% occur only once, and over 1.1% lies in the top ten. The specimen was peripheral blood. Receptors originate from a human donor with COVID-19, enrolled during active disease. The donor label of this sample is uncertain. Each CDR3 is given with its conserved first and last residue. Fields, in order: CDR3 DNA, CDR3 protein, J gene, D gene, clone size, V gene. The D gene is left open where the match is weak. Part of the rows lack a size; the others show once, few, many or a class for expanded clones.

cdr3_nt: TGTGCCAGCAGTCTAATTGGACAGGGGATTGATCAGCCCCAGCATTTT
cdr3_aa: CASSLIGQGIDQPQHF
j_call: TRBJ1-5
d_call: TRBD1
clone_size: once
v_call: TRBV28

cdr3_nt: TGTGCCAGCTCACCGGAGCGGGATACGCAGTATTTT
cdr3_aa: CASSPERDTQYF
j_call: TRBJ2-3
d_call: NA
clone_size: NA
v_call: TRBV18

cdr3_nt: TGCGCCAGCAGTTCGATCGGGACAGAAACACCGAGAGTGAACATTTTCTTT
cdr3_aa: CASSSIGTETPRVNIFF
j_call: TRBJ1-1
d_call: TRBD1
clone_size: NA
v_call: TRBV5-1

cdr3_nt: TGTGCCAGCAGCCCTACTCCCGGTAGCAATCAGCCCCAGCATTTT
cdr3_aa: CASSPTPGSNQPQHF
j_call: TRBJ1-5
d_call: NA
clone_size: NA
v_call: TRBV11-3

cdr3_nt: TGTGCCAGCAGACCCGGACAGTACATGGTAGATGGCTACACCTTC
cdr3_aa: CASRPGQYMVDGYTF
j_call: TRBJ1-2
d_call: NA
clone_size: NA
v_call: TRBV2

cdr3_nt: TGTGCCAGCAGCTGGCGGTCGGGACAGGGGGCGACAGGGGCCAACGTCCTGACTTTC
cdr3_aa: CASSWRSGQGATGANVLTF
j_call: TRBJ2-6
d_call: TRBD1
clone_size: NA
v_call: TRBV7-9

cdr3_nt: TGTGCCAGCAGCTTGGCGGACAGGGTCGCCAGCGAGCAGTACTTC
cdr3_aa: CASSLADRVASEQYF
j_call: TRBJ2-7
d_call: TRBD1
clone_size: NA
v_call: TRBV5-6

cdr3_nt: TGTGCCAGCAGTTTCGGCGCGGGTAATGAAAAACTGTTTTTT
cdr3_aa: CASSFGAGNEKLFF
j_call: TRBJ1-4
d_call: NA
clone_size: NA
v_call: TRBV27

cdr3_nt: TGTGCCAGCAGTGTTGGGCACCCAGGCGATCAGCCCCAGCATTTT
cdr3_aa: CASSVGHPGDQPQHF
j_call: TRBJ1-5
d_call: NA
clone_size: NA
v_call: TRBV2

cdr3_nt: TGTGCCTGTGACAGAAGGGGCACAGATACGCAGTATTTT
cdr3_aa: CACDRRGTDTQYF
j_call: TRBJ2-3
d_call: NA
clone_size: NA
v_call: TRBV30

cdr3_nt: TGTGCCAGCAGCCCTAGGAACACAGATACGCAGTATTTT
cdr3_aa: CASSPRNTDTQYF
j_call: TRBJ2-3
d_call: NA
clone_size: NA
v_call: TRBV3-1/TRBV3-2

cdr3_nt: TGTGCCAGCAGCCAAGGGACTAGCGGGGCCTACGAGCAGTACTTC
cdr3_aa: CASSQGTSGAYEQYF
j_call: TRBJ2-7
d_call: TRBD2
clone_size: NA
v_call: TRBV14

cdr3_nt: TGTGCCAGCAGCTTAGCCCGGACAGTTATCTATGGCTACACCTTC
cdr3_aa: CASSLARTVIYGYTF
j_call: TRBJ1-2
d_call: NA
clone_size: NA
v_call: TRBV7-2

cdr3_nt: TGTGCCAGCAGTAGGTCGACTGCCGCCTACGAGCAGTACTTC
cdr3_aa: CASSRSTAAYEQYF
j_call: TRBJ2-7
d_call: NA
clone_size: NA
v_call: TRBV6-5

cdr3_nt: TGCAGTGCCAGAACAGGGGCATCCCAGCATTTT
cdr3_aa: CSARTGASQHF
j_call: TRBJ1-5
d_call: TRBD1
clone_size: NA
v_call: TRBV20-1

cdr3_nt: TGTGCCAGCAGCCAAGTTTTAGCGGGACACCCTGGGGGCAATGAGCAGTTCTTC
cdr3_aa: CASSQVLAGHPGGNEQFF
j_call: TRBJ2-1
d_call: TRBD2
clone_size: NA
v_call: TRBV3-1/TRBV3-2